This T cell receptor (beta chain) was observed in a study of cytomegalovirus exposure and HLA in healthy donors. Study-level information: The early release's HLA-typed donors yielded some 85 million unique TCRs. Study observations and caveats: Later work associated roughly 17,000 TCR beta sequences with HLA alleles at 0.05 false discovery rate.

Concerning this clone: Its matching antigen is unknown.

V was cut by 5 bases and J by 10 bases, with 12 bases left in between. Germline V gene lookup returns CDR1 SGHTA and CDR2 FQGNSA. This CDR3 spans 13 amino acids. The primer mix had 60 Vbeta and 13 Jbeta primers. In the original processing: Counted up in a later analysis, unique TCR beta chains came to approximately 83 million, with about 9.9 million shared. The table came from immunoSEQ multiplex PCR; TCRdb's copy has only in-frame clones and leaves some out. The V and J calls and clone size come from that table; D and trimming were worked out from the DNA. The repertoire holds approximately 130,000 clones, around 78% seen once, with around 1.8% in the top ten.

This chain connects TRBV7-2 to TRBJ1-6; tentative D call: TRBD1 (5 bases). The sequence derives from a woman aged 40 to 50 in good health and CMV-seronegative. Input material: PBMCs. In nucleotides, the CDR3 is TGTGCCAGCAGCCCCGGGACTTACTCACCCCTCCACTTT. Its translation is CASSPGTYSPLHF.